This T cell receptor beta chain was retrieved from a study of control samples from healthy donors and cancer patients. Some clones are missing from TCRdb's copy, which holds only in-frame ones; the method was immunoSEQ multiplex PCR. Here the sample spans about 86,000 clones, around 94% being singletons. V was clipped by 2 bases and J by 7 bases, with 15 bases between them. This CDR3 comprises 16 residues. Germline CDR1 MDHEN, CDR2 SYDVKM. The gene calls are TRBV28 and TRBJ1-6, with a weak D call TRBD1 (5 bases). The sample comprised blood. This receptor was obtained from a woman in her late teens or twenties in good health. The CDR3, as DNA: TGTGCCAGCAGTTTAGAGCGGGGCGGCAGGAATTCACCCCTCCACTTT. Translated, it gives CASSLERGGRNSPLHF.